One and the same sample provided the 16 T cell receptor beta chains below, sequenced in a study of shared clonotypes between healthy human individuals. Measured with immunoSEQ multiplex PCR; TCRdb has only the in-frame clones, and not every one. This table has 1.6 million or so clones, roughly 98.5% appearing once. Sequencing used naive CD4+ T cells sorted from blood. The subset here: CD45RA+ positively selected. The source of these receptors is a man aged 30 to 45 in good health.

As to this clone: The same CDR3 also results from other DNA sequences found in this sample. This chain uses TRBV28 with TRBJ2-7; D is unclear. V shed 3 bases and J shed 3 bases, with 6 bases lying between them. The germline V gene has CDR1 MDHEN and CDR2 SYDVKM. CDR3 length equals 12 residues. The CDR3 region has the DNA TGTGCCAGCAGTTTGGGCCTCTACGAGCAGTACTTC. This gives the protein CASSLGLYEQYF.

CDR3 in amino acids: CASSLRRGTGGYEQYF. The CDR3 bases are TGTGCCAGCAGTTTAAGGCGCGGGACAGGGGGCTACGAGCAGTACTTC. The chain employs TRBV28 and TRBJ2-5; 11 nucleotides align to TRBD1. The J call may be wrong; the DNA end is better matched by TRBJ2-7. Germline V CDR1 and CDR2: MDHEN, SYDVKM. The CDR3 has 16 residues.

Regarding this clone: Other nucleotide sequences in the sample specify the same CDR3. V and J are TRBV6-1 and TRBJ2-5, with a tentative D call TRBD1 (5 bases). CDR1 MNHNS and CDR2 SASEGT come from the germline V gene. Trimming took off 0 bases at V and 5 bases at J, with 10 bases between the two ends. The CDR3 loop spans 14 amino acids. CDR3 sequence (DNA): TGTGCCAGCAGTGAAGCTACAGGTCGGGAGACCCAGTACTTC. Amino acid sequence: CASSEATGRETQYF.

The V call is TRBV5-1, the J call TRBJ2-1; TRBD1 agrees at 7 bases. Germline CDR1 reads SGHRS; CDR2 reads YFSETQ. This CDR3 has 14 residues. Losses at the gene ends were 3 bases for V and 5 bases for J; bases not matched to a gene: 5. This CDR3 reads CASSSKQGHNEQFF. CDR3 coding DNA: TGCGCCAGCAGCTCGAAACAGGGGCACAATGAGCAGTTCTTC.

The chain recombines TRBV7-8 with TRBJ2-1, with D possibly TRBD2 on 5 matching bases. The CDR3 totals 18 residues. V was cut by 2 bases and J by 2 bases, with 19 bases left in between. Germline V CDR1 and CDR2: SGHVS, FQNEAQ. As DNA, the CDR3 is TGTGCCAGCAGCTTAAAAATCGCGGGCGGAGTGACCTACAATGAGCAGTTCTTC. The encoded protein is CASSLKIAGGVTYNEQFF. Using reference TRBV7-8 and TRBJ2-1 for the parts outside the CDR3, the full variable domain is GAGVSQSPRYKVAKRGQDVALRCDPISGHVSLFWYQQALGQGPEFLTYFQNEAQLDKSGLPSDRFFAERPEGSVSTLKIQRTQQEDSAVYLCASSLKIAGGVTYNEQFFGPGTRLTVL.

The chain employs TRBV5-6 and TRBJ1-2, with D possibly TRBD1 on 5 matching bases. CDR1 and CDR2 (germline): SGHDT, YYEEEE. The CDR3 extends over 16 amino acids. V was pared by 4 bases and J by 0 bases, with 16 bases between. CDR3 nucleotides: TGTGCCAGCAGCCCAAGGGTTGGCAGGGCTAACTATGGCTACACCTTC. It encodes CASSPRVGRANYGYTF.

The chain couples TRBV5-6 to TRBJ1-4; no clear D. Trimming took 0 bases from V and 0 from J, leaving 9 bases between them. From germline, CDR1 is SGHDT and CDR2 YYEEEE. The CDR3 is 16 residues long. CDR3: CASSLGPISTNEKLFF. CDR3 DNA: TGTGCCAGCAGCTTGGGGCCTATCTCAACTAATGAAAAACTGTTTTTT. Supplemented by reference TRBV5-6 and TRBJ1-4, the full variable domain reads DAGVTQSPTHLIKTRGQQVTLRCSPKSGHDTVSWYQQALGQGPQFIFQYYEEEERQRGNFPDRFSGHQFPNYSSELNVNALLLGDSALYLCASSLGPISTNEKLFFGSGTQLSVL.

The chain couples TRBV10-3 to TRBJ2-2; TRBD2 aligns across 9 bases. The CDR3 is made up of 15 amino acids. Germline V gives CDR1 ENHRY, CDR2 SYGVKD. CDR3: CDPPSGRHGGGELFF. CDR3 coding DNA: TGTGATCCGCCCAGCGGGAGGCACGGAGGCGGGGAGCTGTTTTTT.

CDR3: CASSGTSGWSPSNTGELFF. CDR3 in DNA: TGTGCCAGCAGTGGAACTAGCGGGTGGTCACCCTCGAACACCGGGGAGCTGTTTTTT. The chain recombines TRBV6-1 with TRBJ2-2; 9 nucleotides agree with TRBD2. Trimming at V came to 4 bases and at J to 0 bases, leaving 12 bases not matched to a gene. The CDR3 length is 19 residues. Germline lookup yields CDR1 MNHNS and CDR2 SASEGT.

The chain links TRBV5-4 to TRBJ2-3, with 8 nucleotides matching TRBD1. The germline V gene encodes CDR1 SGHNT and CDR2 YYREEE (reference sequence). The CDR3 runs 14 residues. V shed 3 bases, J shed 2 bases, and the junction held 2 bases outside the gene matches. In nucleotides, the CDR3 is TGTGCCAGCAGCTGGACAGGGTCCACAGATACGCAGTATTTT. Residues: CASSWTGSTDTQYF. The whole variable domain, remainder taken from reference TRBV5-4 and TRBJ2-3, is ETGVTQSPTHLIKTRGQQVTLRCSSQSGHNTVSWYQQALGQGPQFIFQYYREEENGRGNFPPRFSGLQFPNYSSELNVNALELDDSALYLCASSWTGSTDTQYFGPGTRLTVL.

The chain recombines TRBV10-3 with TRBJ1-2, with TRBD1 matching over 10 bases. Germline V lookup: CDR1 ENHRY, CDR2 SYGVKD. V shed 6 bases, J shed 9 bases, and the junction held 7 bases outside the gene matches. This CDR3 region has 13 residues. The CDR3: CAISSGTGDRYTF. CDR3 bases: TGTGCCATCAGCTCCGGGACAGGGGATCGCTACACCTTC.

This clone was seen once. CDR3 bases: TGTGCCAGTAGTATGGGACTATCGAGCACAGATACGCAGTATTTT. Protein sequence: CASSMGLSSTDTQYF. The chain uses TRBV19 and TRBJ2-3; 7 bases line up with TRBD2. V was pared by 3 bases and J by 0 bases, with 3 bases of the junction left unmatched. The germline V gene encodes CDR1 LNHDA and CDR2 SQIVND (reference sequence). This CDR3 is built from 15 residues.

The rearrangement joins TRBV9 to TRBJ2-3; 12 nucleotides agree with TRBD2. Looked up from germline, CDR1 is SGDLS and CDR2 is YYNGEE. V lost 0 bases to trimming and J lost 2 bases; unmatched junction nucleotides: 7. The CDR3 contains 18 residues. This chain's CDR3 is CASSVGPLAGGPTDTQYF. The CDR3 bases are TGTGCCAGCAGCGTAGGCCCACTAGCGGGAGGCCCCACAGATACGCAGTATTTT.

V usage is TRBV6-1 and J usage is TRBJ1-3, with a tentative D call TRBD1 (5 bases). Germline loops: CDR1 MNHNS, CDR2 SASEGT. V lost 4 bases to trimming and J lost 2 bases, with 6 bases between them. The CDR3 is made up of 13 amino acids. The DNA for the CDR3 is TGTGCCAGCAGTGCAGGGCCTGGAAACACCATATATTTT. This encodes CASSAGPGNTIYF.

This clone was counted once. V is TRBV27 and J is TRBJ1-2; D is uncertain. Trimming stripped 0 bases from V and 5 bases from J, with 7 bases between. Germline V gene data show CDR1 as MNHEY and CDR2 as SMNVEV (reference sequence). The CDR3 loop spans 13 amino acids. The CDR3 DNA reads TGTGCCAGCAGTTTATCCGGGGTTTATGGCTACACCTTC. Protein: CASSLSGVYGYTF.

V gene TRBV29-1 combines with J gene TRBJ2-7, with unresolved D. The V gene's germline CDR1 is SQVTM and CDR2 ANQGSEA. V was cut by 6 bases and J by 5 bases, with 17 bases left in between. The CDR3 loop spans 13 amino acids. The CDR3 loop reads CSVILGFKDEQYF. Written as DNA, the CDR3 is TGCAGCGTAATTTTGGGATTTAAGGACGAGCAGTACTTC.